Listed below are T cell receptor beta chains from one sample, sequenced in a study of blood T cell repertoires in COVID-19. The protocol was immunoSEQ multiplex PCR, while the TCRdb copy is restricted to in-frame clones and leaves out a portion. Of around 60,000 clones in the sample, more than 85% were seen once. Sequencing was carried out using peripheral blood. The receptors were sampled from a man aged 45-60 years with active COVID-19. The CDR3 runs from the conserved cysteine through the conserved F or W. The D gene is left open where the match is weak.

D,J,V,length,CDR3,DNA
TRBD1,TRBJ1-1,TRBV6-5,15,CASSRQGSVNTEAFF,TGTGCCAGCAGTAGACAGGGATCGGTGAACACTGAAGCTTTCTTT
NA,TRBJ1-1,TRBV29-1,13,CSVAGRMNTEAFF,TGCAGCGTTGCAGGGCGAATGAACACTGAAGCTTTCTTT
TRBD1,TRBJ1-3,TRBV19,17,CASRPPRTGVAGNTIYF,TGTGCCAGTAGACCCCCTAGGACAGGGGTGGCTGGAAACACCATATATTTT
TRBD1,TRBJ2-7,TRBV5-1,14,CASSAQGASHEQYF,TGCGCCAGCAGTGCCCAGGGGGCCTCCCACGAGCAGTACTTC
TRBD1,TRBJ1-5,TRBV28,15,CASRTGQGNDQPQHF,TGTGCCAGCAGGACCGGACAGGGGAACGATCAGCCCCAGCATTTT
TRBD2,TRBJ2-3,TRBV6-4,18,CASSPGLAGGQETDTQYF,TGTGCCAGCAGCCCCGGACTAGCGGGGGGGCAGGAGACAGATACGCAGTATTTT
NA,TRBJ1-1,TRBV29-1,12,CSVALSGTEAFF,TGCAGCGTTGCTCTGTCCGGGACTGAAGCTTTCTTT
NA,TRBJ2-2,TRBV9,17,CASSVARDWYNTGELFF,TGTGCCAGCAGCGTCGCAAGGGACTGGTATAACACCGGGGAGCTGTTTTTT
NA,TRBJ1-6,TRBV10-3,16,CAISESLEGRLGTLHF,TGTGCCATCAGTGAGTCGTTGGAGGGCCGGCTAGGGACCCTCCACTTT
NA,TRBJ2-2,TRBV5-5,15,CASSLGLQPPGELFF,TGTGCCAGCAGCTTGGGACTGCAACCGCCCGGGGAGCTGTTTTTT